A selection of T cell receptor beta chains follows, all from one sample in a study of blood T cell repertoires in COVID-19. Only in-frame clones appear in the TCRdb table, and some are missing; sequencing was by immunoSEQ multiplex PCR. Here the sample spans a few hundred thousand clones, around nine tenths being singletons. Sequencing was done on a sample of peripheral blood. These receptors originate from a man between 60 and 70 years old with acute or convalescent COVID-19. The CDR3 runs from the conserved cysteine through the conserved F or W. A D gene is named only where the DNA matches it firmly.

v_gene	j_gene	d_gene	CDR3aa	CDR3nt
TRBV7-2	TRBJ1-3	TRBD1	CASSLLRQGASGNTIYF	TGTGCCAGCAGCCTCCTCAGACAGGGGGCGTCTGGAAACACCATATATTTT
TRBV29-1	TRBJ2-3	TRBD1	CSAWTGARDSTDTQYF	TGCAGCGCCTGGACAGGGGCCCGGGATAGCACAGATACGCAGTATTTT
TRBV4-3	TRBJ2-3	NA	CASSQEGGADTQYF	TGCGCCAGCAGTCAGGAGGGGGGGGCAGATACGCAGTATTTT
TRBV5-5	TRBJ1-6	NA	CASSLVASQRSYNSPLHF	TGTGCCAGCAGCTTGGTGGCCAGTCAGCGCTCCTATAATTCACCCCTCCACTTT
TRBV18	TRBJ2-7	NA	CASSPPGHPYEQYF	TGTGCCAGCTCACCACCTGGACACCCCTACGAGCAGTACTTC
TRBV29-1	TRBJ2-2	NA	CSVEEFTNTGELFF	TGCAGCGTTGAGGAGTTCACAAACACCGGGGAGCTGTTTTTT
TRBV18	TRBJ1-5	NA	CASSPRGGSNQPQHF	TGTGCCAGCTCACCACGAGGCGGAAGCAATCAGCCCCAGCATTTT
TRBV6-2/TRBV6-3	TRBJ1-1	NA	CASSYSSRGGSEAFF	TGTGCCAGCAGTTACTCGTCCAGGGGTGGGTCTGAAGCTTTCTTT
TRBV25-1	TRBJ2-3	NA	CASSPLRRVTDTQYF	TGTGCCAGCAGCCCCCTTCGTCGGGTAACAGATACGCAGTATTTT
TRBV9	TRBJ2-2	TRBD1	CASSPQLTGVNTGELFF	TGTGCCAGCAGCCCACAATTGACAGGGGTGAACACCGGGGAGCTGTTTTTT